This T cell receptor (beta chain) was captured in a study of OX40 agonist ivuxolimab in advanced cancers. Overall study context: Patients were approximately 80% male with ages about 20 to 79, mean approximately 55.

CDR1 is SGHTA, CDR2 FQGTGA, per germline. The V and J ends lost 4 bases and 3 bases respectively, with 13 bases between them. The CDR3 runs to 15 residues. Clones were read by immunoSEQ multiplex PCR, and TCRdb kept only the in-frame ones, dropping some. The sample contains approximately 86,000 clones, approximately 90% of which appear only once. The chain joins TRBV7-3 to TRBJ2-1; D may be TRBD2 (6 bases). The source of this sequence is an adult with an advanced solid tumor such as melanoma, head and neck, liver or kidney cancer. The sample consisted of CD4+ or CD8+ T cells sorted from blood, taken in a trial of the OX40 agonist ivuxolimab. The CDR3 DNA reads TGTGCCAGCAGCTCGGGAGACAAGAGCTACAATGAGCAGTTCTTC. This codes for CASSSGDKSYNEQFF.